This passage covers 10 T cell receptor beta chains from one sample sequenced in a study of Siglec-9 on CD8 T cells in melanoma (dated by TCRdb to the late 2010s). The receptor library was made with the immunoSEQ multiplex PCR assay. The source is immuneACCESS, and TCRdb retained only in-frame sequences with V and J called. Part of the clones is not carried over; for the studies checked, unresolved V genes explain less than half of this, and the remainder is unexplained. The sample data list roughly 30,000 clones, and less than 85% of these were observed just once. The ten top clones hold about 6% of the sample. Sequenced: Siglec-9- CD8+ T cells sorted from blood. Sample cell subset or site, as interpreted from the label and publication: CD8 T cells lacking Siglec-9. All receptors come from a human donor in good health.

The rearrangement links TRBV4-1 to TRBJ1-6; D possibly corresponds to TRBD1 (6 bases). CDR1 MGHRA and CDR2 YSYEKL come from the germline V gene. CDR3 size: 14 residues. The V end lost 1 base, the J end lost 11 bases, and 12 bases lay between the germline ends. The CDR3 loop is CASSQGTEKTPLHF. Here the CDR3 DNA reads TGCGCCAGCAGCCAAGGGACAGAAAAAACACCCCTCCACTTT.

This chain's CDR3 is CASSLGGGPGETQYF. CDR3 bases: TGCGCCAGCAGCTTAGGTGGGGGGCCAGGAGAGACCCAGTACTTC. The rearrangement joins TRBV5-1 to TRBJ2-5; D tentatively fits TRBD1 or TRBD2 (6 bases each). The germline CDR1 and CDR2 sequences are SGHRS and YFSETQ. Trimming took 2 bases from V and 4 from J, leaving 15 bases between them. The CDR3 loop spans 15 amino acids.

The rearrangement links TRBV5-8 to TRBJ2-1; tentative D call: TRBD1 (7 bases). This CDR3 region has 15 residues. Germline CDR1 is SGHTS and CDR2 is YDEGEE. The V end was cut by 0 bases, the J end by 7 bases, with 14 bases between. The CDR3 region has the DNA TGTGCCAGCAGCTTGGTGCCAGGGGGGTTAAATGAGCAGTTCTTC. Residues: CASSLVPGGLNEQFF. The full variable domain, with the rest looked up from reference TRBV5-8 and TRBJ2-1, is EAGVTQSPTHLIKTRGQQATLRCSPISGHTSVYWYQQALGLGLQFLLWYDEGEERNRGNFPPRFSGRQFPNYSSELNVNALELEDSALYLCASSLVPGGLNEQFFGPGTRLTVL.

V is TRBV4-1 and J is TRBJ2-1, with D maybe TRBD2 (5 bases). Trimming removed 1 base at V and 2 bases at J, with 12 bases between. The CDR3 loop spans 16 amino acids. Germline CDR1 is MGHRA and CDR2 is YSYEKL. The CDR3 sequence: CASSQVRDPPYNEQFF. The CDR3 region has the DNA TGCGCCAGCAGCCAAGTACGGGATCCCCCCTACAATGAGCAGTTCTTC.

This chain connects TRBV7-2 to TRBJ2-2; D unclear. The germline V gene has CDR1 SGHTA and CDR2 FQGNSA. CDR3 size: 14 residues. Trimming pared 1 base from V and 4 bases from J, leaving 7 bases between. The CDR3 DNA sequence: TGTGCCAGCAGCTTAGGTCCTAGCACCGGGGAGCTGTTTTTT. This encodes CASSLGPSTGELFF.

This chain joins TRBV2 and TRBJ2-7; D may be TRBD1 (6 bases). There are 12 residues in the CDR3. The germline V gene encodes CDR1 SNHLY and CDR2 FYNNEI. V lost 6 bases and J 6 bases, leaving 12 bases between the germline ends. The DNA for the CDR3 is TGTGCCAGCAGCTACAGGGTGGGCGAGCAGTACGTC. It codes for CASSYRVGEQYV.

This chain joins TRBV5-4 and TRBJ2-5, with 7 bases identical to TRBD1. The germline V gene has CDR1 SGHNT and CDR2 YYREEE (reference sequence). V dropped 3 bases and J dropped 4; count of bases not matched to a gene: 3. The CDR3 covers 13 residues. The CDR3 sequence is CASSSYRGETQYF. As DNA, the CDR3 is TGTGCCAGCAGCTCCTACAGGGGAGAGACCCAGTACTTC.

This clone showed up just once. This chain links TRBV27 with TRBJ2-1; 12 bases are shared with TRBD2. CDR3 length: 15 amino acids. Trimming removed 7 bases from V and 10 bases from J; junction bases left unmatched: 11. The V gene's germline CDR1 is MNHEY and CDR2 SMNVEV (reference sequence). The DNA for the CDR3 is TGTGCCAGCACTATACTAGCGGGGGGCCCGGGGGAGCAGTTCTTC. Translation: CASTILAGGPGEQFF.

CDR3 sequence (DNA): TGTGCCATCAGTGACCTTGGGACAGGGGGCATAACCGGGGAGCTGTTTTTT. Protein: CAISDLGTGGITGELFF. J is TRBJ2-2 and V is TRBV10-3, with 12 bases lining up with TRBD1. Unmatched junction bases numbered 7, after V lost 3 bases and J lost 5 bases. CDR1 ENHRY and CDR2 SYGVKD come from the germline V gene. CDR3 size: 17 residues.

The V and J genes are TRBV28 and TRBJ1-3; perhaps TRBD1 as D (5 bases). V lost 2 bases to trimming and J lost 2 bases, with 19 bases between them. CDR3 length: 18 residues. Germline V gene lookup returns CDR1 MDHEN and CDR2 SYDVKM. The CDR3 sequence: CASSLPGHIVSAGNTIYF. CDR3 DNA sequence: TGTGCCAGCAGTTTACCTGGACATATCGTGTCGGCTGGAAACACCATATATTTT.